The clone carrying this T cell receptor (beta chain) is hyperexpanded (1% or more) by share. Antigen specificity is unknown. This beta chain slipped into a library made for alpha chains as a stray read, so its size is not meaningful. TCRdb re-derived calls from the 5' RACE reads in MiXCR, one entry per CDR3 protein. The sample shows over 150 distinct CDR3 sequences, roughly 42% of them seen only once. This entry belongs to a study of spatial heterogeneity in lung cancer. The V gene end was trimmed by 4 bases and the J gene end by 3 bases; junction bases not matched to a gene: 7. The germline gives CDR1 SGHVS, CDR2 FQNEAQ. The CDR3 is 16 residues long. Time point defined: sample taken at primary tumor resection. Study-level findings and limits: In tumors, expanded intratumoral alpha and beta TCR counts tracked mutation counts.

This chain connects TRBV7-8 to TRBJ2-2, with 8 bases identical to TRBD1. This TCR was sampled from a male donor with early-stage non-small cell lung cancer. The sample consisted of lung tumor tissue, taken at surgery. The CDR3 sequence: CASSSGQGMYTGELFF. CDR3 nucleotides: TGTGCCAGCAGCTCCGGACAGGGAATGTACACCGGGGAGCTGTTTTTT. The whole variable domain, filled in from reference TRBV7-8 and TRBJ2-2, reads GAGVSQSPRYKVAKRGQDVALRCDPISGHVSLFWYQQALGQGPEFLTYFQNEAQLDKSGLPSDRFFAERPEGSVSTLKIQRTQQEDSAVYLCASSSGQGMYTGELFFGEGSRLTVL.